This TCR beta chain appears in the sequencing data of a study of identical twins (dated by TCRdb to the mid-2010s). With regard to the full study: TCR alpha and beta repertoires from monozygotic twins, unrelated adults of various ages and cord blood were deep-sequenced to test whether fetal clonotypes persist. To rule out contamination, replicate twin experiments were performed at different times with different library preparation protocols. Results the study describes overall, beyond this receptor: Zero-insertion analyses could be partly confounded by invariant T cells such as MAIT and iNKT, though diverse VJ usage argued against such confounding for most clonotypes. Because the same donors could not be followed over many years, the conclusions depended on cross-sectional statistical analysis. A weaker excess of twin sharing was found in beta out-of-frame sequences because the signal-to-noise ratio was lowered by fewer shared sequences. Compared with coincidental sharing between unrelated individuals, an excess of low generation-probability sequences was observed among out-of-frame TCR alpha sequences shared between twins. Abundant cord blood beta clonotypes carried fewer insertions; young adult naive repertoires showed a weaker similar trend, while memory repertoires showed none. In monozygotic twins, out-of-frame TCR alpha sharing was systematically underestimated by recombination models, although the models agreed with sharing between unrelated individuals.

The CDR3 runs 15 residues from the cysteine to the phenylalanine. The CDR3 DNA has 45 bases and is translated from base 1. Ends trimmed: V by 8 bases, J by 4 bases; bases unmatched to a gene: 7. CDR1 and CDR2 (KGHDR, SFDVKD) derive from the germline V gene. Every donor in the study was a healthy Caucasian. The twin cohort consisted of three pairs of female monozygotic twins, all aged about 18 to 29 years. Using Miltenyi CD45RO+ enrichment and human naive T-cell isolation kits, memory (CD45RO+) and naive T cells were isolated from PBMC. This clonotype was counted many times. This receptor's antigen is unknown. Base qualities are not recorded, but no much larger clone differs from it by a single base. The library came from 5' RACE. The data were produced on an Illumina HiSeq 2000. A universal primer binding site was introduced by template switching, and a unique molecular identifier was present in the final cDNA, enabling accurate counting of TCR cDNA molecules. Specific primers in the conserved constant-segment region were used to synthesize first-strand cDNA for TCR alpha and beta chains. To control for contamination, each cDNA library was double barcoded with a SMART-Mk sample barcode plus Illumina barcodes. TruSeq adapter sequences along with Illumina sample barcodes were introduced in two successive PCR steps. TCR alpha and beta cDNA libraries were sequenced on the Illumina HiSeq platform with custom primers. The original methods were these. Unique molecular identifiers were extracted from raw reads with MiGEC, and CDR3 positions were determined with MiXCR. Recombination models were inferred per individual with the repgenHMM and IGoR tools using an EM algorithm. Shared clonotypes were analyzed with the tcR package in R, and sharing was normalized by the product of cloneset sizes. To study raw recombination without the effects of thymic and clonal selection, out-of-frame nonproductive sequences were analyzed. TCRdb redid the processing of the public reads, applying fastp at Q25 and MiXCR, and retained in-frame beta chains. A single entry per CDR3 protein holds the most common genes and DNA from its merged rows. In this record, the V and J calls reflect TCRdb's handling and not the investigators' own analysis. The sample contains 240,000 or so distinct CDR3 sequences, 5.5% to 8% of them found a single time. 3.6% of the sample comes from the top ten.

This sample also belongs to another study, concerning yellow fever vaccine responses in identical twins. As described in the second report: According to the authors, in identical twins the way T cells responded to vaccination appeared partly convergent and partly personalized. The study precisely tracked vaccine-responding T cell clones in identical twins.

The sequenced sample was memory (CD45RO+) T cells sorted from blood. The label giving this sample's cell subset or site can be read as: CD45RO+ enriched T cells. The TCR originated in a young woman in good health. The chain is encoded by TRBV24-1 joined to TRBJ2-1; a stretch of 10 junction bases matches TRBD2. Here is the DNA: TGTGCCACCATCAAAGCGGGGGGGAGGTACAATGAGCAGTTCTTC. It encodes CATIKAGGRYNEQFF.